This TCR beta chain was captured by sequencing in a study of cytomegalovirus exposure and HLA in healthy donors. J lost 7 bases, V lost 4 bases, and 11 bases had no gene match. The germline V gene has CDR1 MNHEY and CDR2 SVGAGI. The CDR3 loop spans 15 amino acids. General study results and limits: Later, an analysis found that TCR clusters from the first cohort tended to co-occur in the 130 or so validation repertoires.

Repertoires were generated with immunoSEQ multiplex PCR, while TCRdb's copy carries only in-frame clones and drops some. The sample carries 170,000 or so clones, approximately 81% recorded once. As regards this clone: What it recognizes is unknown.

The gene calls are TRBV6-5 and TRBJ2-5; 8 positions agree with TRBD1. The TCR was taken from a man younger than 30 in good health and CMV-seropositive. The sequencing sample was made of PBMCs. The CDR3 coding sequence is TGTGCCAGCAGTTCCATGGGGACAGGCGCCGGGACCCAGTACTTC. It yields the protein CASSSMGTGAGTQYF.